This entry lists 18 T cell receptor beta chains sequenced from one sample in a study of CD8+CD57+ T cells in acquired aplastic anemia. TCR beta VDJ and CDR3 profiles were obtained from a genomic DNA template. One entry per CDR3 protein results from TCRdb running MiXCR on the reads. The sample yields about 190,000 distinct CDR3 sequences, 54% seen once. Sequenced sample: sorted CD4+, CD8+, or CD8+CD57+ T cells (not recorded which) from PBMCs. The receptor set was obtained from a human donor in good health, serving as a control.

At least ten counts were recorded for this clonotype. The V and J genes are TRBV7-8 and TRBJ1-4, with 9 bases aligning to TRBD1. The CDR3 contains 14 residues. CDR1 and CDR2 (germline): SGHVS, FQNEAQ. The V segment lost 3 bases and the J segment 6 bases; nucleotides outside the gene matches: 2. CDR3 bases: TGTGCCAGCAGCTTGACAGGGGGGGATGAAAAACTGTTTTTT. This encodes CASSLTGGDEKLFF.

This clonotype was detected only once. This chain joins TRBV15 and TRBJ2-7; 12 bases match TRBD1. Looked up from germline, CDR1 is LNHNV and CDR2 is YYDKDF (reference sequence). Germline trimming cut 5 bases from V and 6 bases from J; bases unmatched to any gene: 8. CDR3 size: 15 residues. The chain's CDR3 is CATSPGGQGAGEQYV. As DNA, the CDR3 is TGTGCCACCAGCCCCGGGGGACAGGGGGCAGGCGAGCAGTACGTC.

This chain links TRBV4-3 with TRBJ2-7, with unresolved D. Trimming cost V 0 bases and J 2 bases, with 11 bases left between them. The CDR3 extends over 15 amino acids. Germline lookup yields CDR1 LGHNA and CDR2 YSLEER. CDR3 residues: CASSQDLRGPYEQYF. CDR3 nucleotide sequence: TGCGCCAGCAGCCAAGATCTGCGCGGTCCCTACGAGCAGTACTTC.

J is TRBJ2-3 and V is TRBV20-1; TRBD2 aligns across 7 bases. Trimming at V came to 5 bases and at J to 8 bases, leaving 10 bases not matched to a gene. The V gene's germline CDR1 is DFQATT and CDR2 SNEGSKA (reference sequence). The CDR3 is 13 residues long. CDR3 nucleotides: TGCAGTGCTGGGGAGGGGACCGCCGTTACGCAGTATTTT. It encodes CSAGEGTAVTQYF.

As to this clonotype: A much larger clonotype is one base distant, so this may be a read error. The chain employs TRBV24-1 and TRBJ1-1, with a possible D match to TRBD1 (6 bases). V gave up 6 bases and J gave up 0 bases, with 16 bases separating them. This CDR3 has 16 amino acids. CDR1 is KGHDR and CDR2 is SFDVKD in the germline V gene. CDR3 residues: CATSLTGGHLNTEAFF. DNA of the CDR3: TGTGCCACCAGTTTGACGGGGGGACACCTGAACACTGAAGCTTTCTTT.

Ten or more counts support this clonotype. The rearrangement uses TRBV15 and TRBJ2-5, with 9 bases that match TRBD1. Germline lookup yields CDR1 LNHNV and CDR2 YYDKDF (reference sequence). The CDR3 has 16 amino acids. The V segment lost 3 bases and the J segment 5 bases; nucleotides outside the gene matches: 10. DNA for the CDR3: TGTGCCACCAGCAGTACCACGGGACAGGGAGGGGAGACCCAGTACTTC. Translation: CATSSTTGQGGETQYF.

This clonotype has a count of ten or more. This sequence joins TRBV9 and TRBJ1-4; D unclear. V dropped 0 bases and J dropped 4 bases, with 10 bases sitting between them. The CDR3 runs to 15 residues. Looked up from germline, CDR1 is SGDLS and CDR2 is YYNGEE. The CDR3 DNA reads as TGTGCCAGCAGCGTAGAGGCAGGCTATAATGAAAAACTGTTTTTT. This sequence encodes CASSVEAGYNEKLFF.

In this sample, this clonotype turned up many times. The chain joins TRBV4-3 to TRBJ2-3; tentatively, D is TRBD1 (6 bases). Trimming took 1 base from V and 3 from J, leaving 17 bases between them. This CDR3 region has 17 residues. CDR1 is LGHNA and CDR2 is YSLEER in the germline V gene. CDR3 amino acids: CASSQAALGGSTDTQYF. In DNA, the CDR3 is TGCGCCAGCAGCCAAGCGGCTCTAGGGGGAAGTACAGATACGCAGTATTTT.

The V call is TRBV29-1, the J call TRBJ1-1; no firm D call. Between the trimmed V and J ends, which lost 5 bases and 2 bases, there was a span of 12 bases. The CDR3 runs to 13 residues. Looked up from germline, CDR1 is SQVTM and CDR2 is ANQGSEA. The CDR3 is CSVKTLVNTEAFF. CDR3 nucleotides: TGCAGCGTTAAGACACTAGTCAACACTGAAGCTTTCTTT. Looking up the rest from reference TRBV29-1 and TRBJ1-1 gives the full variable domain: SAVISQKPSRDICQRGTSLTIQCQVDSQVTMMFWYRQQPGQSLTLIATANQGSEATYESGFVIDKFPISRPNLTFSTLTVSNMSPEDSSIYLCSVKTLVNTEAFFGQGTRLTVV.

This clonotype showed up many times. V usage is TRBV4-3 and J usage is TRBJ1-2; no definite D call. The CDR3 consists of 16 residues. Germline loops: CDR1 LGHNA, CDR2 YSLEER. V dropped 0 bases and J dropped 0 bases, with 11 bases sitting between them. DNA for the CDR3: TGCGCCAGCAGCCAAGATCCTACCGCCGCTAACTATGGCTACACCTTC. This translates into CASSQDPTAANYGYTF.

This clonotype was counted ten times or more. The chain carries TRBV4-3 and TRBJ1-5; 12 bases line up with TRBD1. This CDR3 contains 16 residues. The junction had 3 bases not matched to a gene; V was cut back by 0 bases and J by 6 bases. From germline, CDR1 is LGHNA and CDR2 YSLEER. The chain's CDR3 is CASSQEGTGGGQPQHF. Here the CDR3 DNA reads TGCGCCAGCAGCCAAGAAGGGACAGGGGGCGGTCAGCCCCAGCATTTT.

The J gene is TRBJ1-2, the V gene TRBV2; D remains ambiguous. Trimming took off 1 base at V and 6 bases at J, with 18 bases between the two ends. CDR3 length: 16 residues. From germline, CDR1 is SNHLY and CDR2 FYNNEI. The CDR3 DNA sequence: TGTGCCAGCAGTGAAGAGTTTTGGGCCAGTCGGGATGGCTACACCTTC. This gives the protein CASSEEFWASRDGYTF.

The J gene is TRBJ1-6, the V gene TRBV4-2; 10 nucleotides match TRBD1. The CDR3 has 18 residues. CDR1 and CDR2 (germline): LGHNA, YNFKEQ. The trim removed 2 bases at V and 7 bases at J, leaving 11 bases unmatched. The CDR3 loop is CASSQLTGTGDGNSPLHF. The CDR3, as DNA: TGTGCCAGCAGCCAACTAACCGGGACAGGGGATGGAAATTCACCCCTCCACTTT.

This clonotype occurred a few times. This chain joins TRBV7-8 and TRBJ1-2; 8 nucleotides line up with TRBD1. J lost 1 base, V lost 3 bases, and 13 bases had no gene match. Germline V CDR1 and CDR2: SGHVS, FQNEAQ. This CDR3 contains 18 residues. This CDR3 reads CASSLTGTGGSGNYGYTF. In DNA form, the CDR3 reads TGTGCCAGCAGCTTGACCGGGACAGGTGGATCGGGTAACTATGGCTACACCTTC.

The chain employs TRBV7-2 and TRBJ1-2; D perhaps matches TRBD1 (6 bases). The CDR3 has 15 residues. V was trimmed by 4 bases and J by 4 bases, leaving 16 bases between them. Germline-derived CDR1 and CDR2 are SGHTA and FQGNSA. The CDR3 DNA reads TGTGCCAGCAGCTCGGTCGGGGGCGTACCCTATGGCTACACCTTC. Translation: CASSSVGGVPYGYTF.

The chain uses TRBV20-1 and TRBJ2-3; D is possibly TRBD2 (7 bases). V shed 5 bases and J shed 0 bases, with 18 bases lying between them. Germline lookup yields CDR1 DFQATT and CDR2 SNEGSKA (reference sequence). This CDR3 has 16 residues. The DNA for the CDR3 is TGCAGTGCTCACCACTACGCGGGGGCTAGCACAGATACGCAGTATTTT. Its translation is CSAHHYAGASTDTQYF.

V gene TRBV15 combines with J gene TRBJ2-5; D is perhaps TRBD1 or TRBD2 (5 bases each). V dropped 4 bases and J dropped 5 bases, with 14 bases sitting between them. The CDR3 has 14 amino acids. The V gene's germline CDR1 is LNHNV and CDR2 YYDKDF (reference sequence). CDR3 DNA: TGTGCCACCAGCACGAAGGGGCGCGGGGAGACCCAGTACTTC. Protein sequence: CATSTKGRGETQYF.

The gene calls are TRBV7-9 and TRBJ1-3, with 10 nucleotides matching TRBD1. The CDR3 contains 17 residues. V lost 2 bases to trimming and J lost 2 bases; unmatched junction nucleotides: 6. Germline V gene lookup returns CDR1 SEHNR and CDR2 FQNEAQ (reference sequence). In DNA, the CDR3 is TGTGCCAGCAGCTTAACCGGACAGGGGGTTACTGGAAACACCATATATTTT. Protein product: CASSLTGQGVTGNTIYF.